The text below deals with one T cell receptor (beta chain). Its specificity is unknown. The record originates from a study of chemoradiotherapy in HPV16-positive cancers. At the level of the study: Candidate HPV-specific clones and shared TCR motifs came from two HPV16-positive patients. Study results and limitations: Functional assays defining HPV-specific T cells used only a couple of HPV16-positive patients. Candidate HPV-specific clones and E7-related TCR motifs grew in tumor during treatment. HPV-responsive T-cell expansion during chemoradiotherapy was linked to improved recurrence-free survival in HPV16-positive patients.

Clones were sequenced by immunoSEQ multiplex PCR, and TCRdb holds only the in-frame ones, with some missing. The table has 13,000 or so clones, around 85% seen once. The trim removed 3 bases at V and 6 bases at J, leaving 8 bases unmatched. Germline values: CDR1 LGHNA, CDR2 YNFKEQ. The CDR3 sequence is 15 residues long. This chain connects TRBV4-2 to TRBJ1-5; 7 bases are a match to TRBD1. This sample comprised blood, obtained from a patient who underwent chemoradiotherapy. The receptor comes from a human donor with HPV-associated anogenital cancer. CDR3 in amino acids: CASSQDRDSGQPQHF. In nucleotides, the CDR3 is TGTGCCAGCAGCCAGGACCGGGACAGCGGTCAGCCCCAGCATTTT.